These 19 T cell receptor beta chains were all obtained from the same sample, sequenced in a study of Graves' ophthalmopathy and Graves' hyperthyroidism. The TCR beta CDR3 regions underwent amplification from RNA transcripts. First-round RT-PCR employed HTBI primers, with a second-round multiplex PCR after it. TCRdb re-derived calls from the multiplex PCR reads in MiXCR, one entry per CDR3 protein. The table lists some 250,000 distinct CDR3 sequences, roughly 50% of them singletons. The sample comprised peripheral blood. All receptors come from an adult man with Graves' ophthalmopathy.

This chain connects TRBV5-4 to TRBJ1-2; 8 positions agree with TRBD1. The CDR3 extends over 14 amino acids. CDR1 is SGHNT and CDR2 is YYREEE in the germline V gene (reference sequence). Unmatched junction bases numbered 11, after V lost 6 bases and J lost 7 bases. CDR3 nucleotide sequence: TGTGCCAGCAACAAGCAGGGGGCCGTTGGTGGCTACACCTTC. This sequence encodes CASNKQGAVGGYTF.

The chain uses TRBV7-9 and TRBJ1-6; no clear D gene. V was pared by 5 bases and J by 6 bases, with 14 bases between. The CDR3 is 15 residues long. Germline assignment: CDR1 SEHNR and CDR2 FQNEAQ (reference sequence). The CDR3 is CASSDTRASNSPLHF. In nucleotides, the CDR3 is TGTGCCAGCAGCGACACCCGGGCCTCTAATTCACCCCTCCACTTT.

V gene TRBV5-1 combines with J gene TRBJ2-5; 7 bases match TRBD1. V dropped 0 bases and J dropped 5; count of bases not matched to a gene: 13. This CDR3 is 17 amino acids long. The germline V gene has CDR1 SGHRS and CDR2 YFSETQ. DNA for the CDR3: TGCGCCAGCAGCTTGGTCGGCAGGGGGTTACGTCGGGAGACCCAGTACTTC. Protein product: CASSLVGRGLRRETQYF.

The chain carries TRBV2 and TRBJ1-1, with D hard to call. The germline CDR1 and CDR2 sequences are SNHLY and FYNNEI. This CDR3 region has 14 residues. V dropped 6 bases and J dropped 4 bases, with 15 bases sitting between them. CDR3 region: CASRESSTTTEAFF. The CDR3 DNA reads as TGTGCCAGCAGGGAATCCAGTACGACCACTGAAGCTTTCTTT.

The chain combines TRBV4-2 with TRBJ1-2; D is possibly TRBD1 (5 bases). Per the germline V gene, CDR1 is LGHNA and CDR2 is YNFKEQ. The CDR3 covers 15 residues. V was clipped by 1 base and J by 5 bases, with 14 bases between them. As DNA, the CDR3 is TGTGCCAGCAGCCAAGGATCTTTGTGGGGGTATGGCTACACCTTC. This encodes CASSQGSLWGYGYTF.

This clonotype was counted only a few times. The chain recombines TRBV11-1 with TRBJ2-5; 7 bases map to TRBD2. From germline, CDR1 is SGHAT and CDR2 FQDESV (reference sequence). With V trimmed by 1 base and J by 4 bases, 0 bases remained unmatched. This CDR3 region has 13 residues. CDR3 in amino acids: CASSLVAGETQYF. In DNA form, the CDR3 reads TGTGCCAGCAGCTTAGTAGCGGGAGAGACCCAGTACTTC.

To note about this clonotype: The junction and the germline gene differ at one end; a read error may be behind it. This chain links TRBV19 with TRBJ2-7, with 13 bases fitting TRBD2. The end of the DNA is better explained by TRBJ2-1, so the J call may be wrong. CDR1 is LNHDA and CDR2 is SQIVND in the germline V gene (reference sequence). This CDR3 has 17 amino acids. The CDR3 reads CASSIRTSGSSHNEQFF. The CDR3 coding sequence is TGTGCCAGTAGTATTAGGACTAGCGGGAGCTCCCACAATGAGCAGTTCTTC.

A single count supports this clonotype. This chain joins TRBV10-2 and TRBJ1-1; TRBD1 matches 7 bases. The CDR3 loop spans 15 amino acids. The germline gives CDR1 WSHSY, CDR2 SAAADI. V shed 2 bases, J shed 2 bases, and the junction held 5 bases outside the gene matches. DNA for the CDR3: TGCGCCAGCAGTGAGGCAGGGGGTCGAAACACTGAAGCTTTCTTT. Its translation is CASSEAGGRNTEAFF.

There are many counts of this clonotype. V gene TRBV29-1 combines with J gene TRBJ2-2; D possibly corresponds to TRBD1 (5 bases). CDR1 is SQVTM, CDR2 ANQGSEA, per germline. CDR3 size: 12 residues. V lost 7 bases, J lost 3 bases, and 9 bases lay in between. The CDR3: CSADSYTGELFF. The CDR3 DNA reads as TGCAGCGCTGACAGTTACACCGGGGAGCTGTTTTTT.

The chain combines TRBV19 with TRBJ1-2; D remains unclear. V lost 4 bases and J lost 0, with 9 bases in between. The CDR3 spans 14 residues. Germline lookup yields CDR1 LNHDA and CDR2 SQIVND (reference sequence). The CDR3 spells CASSTGKANYGYTF. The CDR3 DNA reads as TGTGCCAGTAGTACCGGTAAAGCTAACTATGGCTACACCTTC.

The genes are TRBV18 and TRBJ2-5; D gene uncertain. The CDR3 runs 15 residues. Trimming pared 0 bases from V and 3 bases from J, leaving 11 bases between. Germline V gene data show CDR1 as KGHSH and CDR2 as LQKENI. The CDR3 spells CASSPPGRFKETQYF. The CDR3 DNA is TGTGCCAGCTCACCACCAGGGCGGTTTAAAGAGACCCAGTACTTC.

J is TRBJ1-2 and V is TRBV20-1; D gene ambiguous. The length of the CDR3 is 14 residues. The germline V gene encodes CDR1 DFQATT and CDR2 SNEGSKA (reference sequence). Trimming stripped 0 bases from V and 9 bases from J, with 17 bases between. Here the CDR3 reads CSARDPLLASRYTF. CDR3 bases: TGCAGTGCTAGAGATCCCCTACTAGCGTCGCGCTACACCTTC.

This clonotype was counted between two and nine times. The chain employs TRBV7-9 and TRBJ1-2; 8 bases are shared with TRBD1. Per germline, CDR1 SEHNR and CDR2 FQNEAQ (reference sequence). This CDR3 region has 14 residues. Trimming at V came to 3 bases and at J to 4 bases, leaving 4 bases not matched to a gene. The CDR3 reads CASSLTGVIYGYTF. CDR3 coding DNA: TGTGCCAGCAGCTTGACAGGGGTTATCTATGGCTACACCTTC.

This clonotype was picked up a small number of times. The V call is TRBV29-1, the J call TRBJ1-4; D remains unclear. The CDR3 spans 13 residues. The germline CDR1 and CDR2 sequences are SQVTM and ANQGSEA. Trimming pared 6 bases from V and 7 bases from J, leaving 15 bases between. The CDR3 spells CSVGRGLGEKLFF. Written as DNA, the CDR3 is TGCAGCGTCGGGCGAGGGTTAGGTGAAAAACTGTTTTTT.

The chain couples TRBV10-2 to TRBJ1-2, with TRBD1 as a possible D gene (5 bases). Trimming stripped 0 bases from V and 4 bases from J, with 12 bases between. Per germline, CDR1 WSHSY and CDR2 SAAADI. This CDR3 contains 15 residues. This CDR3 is CASSESRDPFYGYTF. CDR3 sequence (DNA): TGCGCCAGCAGTGAGTCCCGGGACCCCTTCTATGGCTACACCTTC.

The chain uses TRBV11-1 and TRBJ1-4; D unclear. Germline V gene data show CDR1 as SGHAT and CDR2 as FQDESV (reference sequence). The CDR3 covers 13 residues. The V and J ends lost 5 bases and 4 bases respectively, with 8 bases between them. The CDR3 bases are TGTGCCAGCAGCCGAAAGAATAATGAAAAACTGTTTTTT. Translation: CASSRKNNEKLFF.

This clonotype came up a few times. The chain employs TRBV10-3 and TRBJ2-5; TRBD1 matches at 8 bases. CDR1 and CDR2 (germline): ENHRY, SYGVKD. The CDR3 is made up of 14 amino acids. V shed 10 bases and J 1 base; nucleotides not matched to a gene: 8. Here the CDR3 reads CATLAGTGQETQYF. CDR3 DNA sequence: TGTGCCACTCTTGCGGGGACAGGCCAAGAGACCCAGTACTTC.

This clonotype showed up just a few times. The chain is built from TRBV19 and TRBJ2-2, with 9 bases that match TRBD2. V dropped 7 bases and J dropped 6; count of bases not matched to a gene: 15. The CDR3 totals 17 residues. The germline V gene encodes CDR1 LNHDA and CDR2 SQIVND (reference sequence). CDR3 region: CASTYIGVAGDAGELFF. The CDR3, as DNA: TGTGCCAGTACCTACATCGGAGTAGCGGGGGACGCCGGGGAGCTGTTTTTT.

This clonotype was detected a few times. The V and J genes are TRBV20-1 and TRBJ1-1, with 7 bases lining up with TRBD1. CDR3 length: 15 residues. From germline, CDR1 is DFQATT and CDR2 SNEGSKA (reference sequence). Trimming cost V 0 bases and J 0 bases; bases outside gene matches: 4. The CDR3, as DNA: TGCAGTGCTAGAGACAACACAGGGGTGAACACTGAAGCTTTCTTT. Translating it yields CSARDNTGVNTEAFF.